This T cell receptor beta chain is drawn from a study of cytomegalovirus exposure and HLA in healthy donors. Study results and caveats: Reported results showed that the classifier diagnosed cytomegalovirus status with high specificity and sensitivity.

The CDR3 is made up of 18 amino acids. V was trimmed by 2 bases and J by 1 base, leaving 17 bases between them. Germline loops: CDR1 SEHNR, CDR2 FQNEAQ (reference sequence). The PCR used 60 Vbeta and 13 Jbeta primers. Data came from immunoSEQ multiplex PCR; TCRdb stores just in-frame clones and leaves some out. Here the sample spans about 200,000 clones, less than 90% being singletons. A remark on this clone: The antigen is undetermined.

The J gene is TRBJ1-4, the V gene TRBV7-9; no firm D call. The source is a woman in her 30s in good health and CMV-seronegative. Sequencing input: PBMCs. CDR3 loop: CASSLLVRRVLTNEKLFF. The CDR3 DNA follows: TGTGCCAGCAGCTTATTGGTCCGACGGGTCTTAACTAATGAAAAACTGTTTTTT.